This T cell receptor (beta chain) was retrieved from a study of T cell changes during pregnancy in multiple sclerosis. TCRdb's table, derived via immunoSEQ multiplex PCR, lists solely in-frame clones and lacks some. The table records 55,000 to 75,000 clones, 90% to 95% of them present only once. V was pared by 0 bases and J by 8 bases, with 15 bases of the junction left unmatched. Per the germline V gene, CDR1 is LGHNA and CDR2 is YNFKEQ. CDR3 length equals 18 residues. The source material was peripheral blood, sampled after pregnancy. The TCR sequence derives from a female donor with multiple sclerosis, enrolled in a pregnancy study. The V and J genes are TRBV4-2 and TRBJ2-1, with 8 bases identical to TRBD2. The CDR3 coding sequence is TGTGCCAGCAGCCAAGATCTTTCGGGACTAGAAATTCCCGATGAGCAGTTCTTC. Protein product: CASSQDLSGLEIPDEQFF.